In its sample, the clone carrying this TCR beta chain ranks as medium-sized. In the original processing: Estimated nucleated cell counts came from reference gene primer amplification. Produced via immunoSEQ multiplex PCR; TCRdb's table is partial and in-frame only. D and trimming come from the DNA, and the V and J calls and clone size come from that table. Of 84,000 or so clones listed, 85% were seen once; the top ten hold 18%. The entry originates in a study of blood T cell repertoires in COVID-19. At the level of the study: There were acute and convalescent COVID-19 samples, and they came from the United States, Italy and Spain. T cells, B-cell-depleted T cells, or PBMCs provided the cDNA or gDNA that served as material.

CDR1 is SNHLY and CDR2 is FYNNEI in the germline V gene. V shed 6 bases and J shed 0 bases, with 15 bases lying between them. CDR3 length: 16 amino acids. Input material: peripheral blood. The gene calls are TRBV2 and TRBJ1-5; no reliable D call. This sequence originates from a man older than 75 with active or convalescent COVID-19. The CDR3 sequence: CASSAIRINSNQPQHF. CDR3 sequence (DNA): TGTGCCAGCAGCGCTATCAGGATAAATAGCAATCAGCCCCAGCATTTT.